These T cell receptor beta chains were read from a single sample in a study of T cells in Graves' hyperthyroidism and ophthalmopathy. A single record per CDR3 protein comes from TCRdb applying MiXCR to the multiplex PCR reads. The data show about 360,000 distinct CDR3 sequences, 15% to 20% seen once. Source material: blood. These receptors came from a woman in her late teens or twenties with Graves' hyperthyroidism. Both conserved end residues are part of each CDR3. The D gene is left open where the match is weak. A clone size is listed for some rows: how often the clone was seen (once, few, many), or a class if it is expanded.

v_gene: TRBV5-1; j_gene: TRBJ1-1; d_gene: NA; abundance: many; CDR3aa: CASSTPDRNTEAFF; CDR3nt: TGCGCCAGCAGCACCCCGGACAGGAACACTGAAGCTTTCTTT
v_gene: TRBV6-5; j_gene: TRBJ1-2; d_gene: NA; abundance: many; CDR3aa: CASSPGGGYTF; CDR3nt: TGTGCCAGCAGTCCAGGTGGTGGCTACACCTTC
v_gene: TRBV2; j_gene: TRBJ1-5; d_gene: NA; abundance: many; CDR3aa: CASRETRDQPQHF; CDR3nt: TGTGCCAGCAGGGAAACCAGAGATCAGCCCCAGCATTTT
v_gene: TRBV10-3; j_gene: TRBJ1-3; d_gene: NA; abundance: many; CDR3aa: CAISESGRGNTIYF; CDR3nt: TGTGCCATCAGTGAGTCGGGCAGAGGAAACACCATATATTTT
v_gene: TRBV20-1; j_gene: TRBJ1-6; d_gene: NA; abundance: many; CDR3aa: CSAPGGSHKRNSPLHF; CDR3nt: TGCAGTGCCCCTGGGGGGTCGCACAAACGAAATTCACCCCTCCACTTT
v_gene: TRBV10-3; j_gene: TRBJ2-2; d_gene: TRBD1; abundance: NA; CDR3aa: CATRDREAGELFF; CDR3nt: TGTGCCACCAGGGACAGGGAAGCCGGGGAGCTGTTTTTT
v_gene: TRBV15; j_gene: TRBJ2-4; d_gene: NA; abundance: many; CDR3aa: CATREGPRDIQYF; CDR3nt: TGTGCCACCAGAGAGGGGCCCCGGGACATTCAGTACTTC
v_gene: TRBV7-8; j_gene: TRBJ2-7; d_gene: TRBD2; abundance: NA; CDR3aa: CASSLVGGSGDEQYF; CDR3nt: TGTGCCAGCAGCTTGGTCGGGGGGTCCGGGGACGAGCAGTACTTC
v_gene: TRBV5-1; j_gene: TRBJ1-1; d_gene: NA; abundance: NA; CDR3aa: CASSLEHTNTEAFF; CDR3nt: TGCGCCAGCAGCTTGGAACACACGAACACTGAAGCTTTCTTT
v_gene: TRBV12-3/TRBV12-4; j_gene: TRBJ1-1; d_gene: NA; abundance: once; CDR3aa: CASSPLPRRNTEACF; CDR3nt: TGTGCCAGCAGTCCCCTCCCCCGGCGGAACACTGAAGCTTGCTTT
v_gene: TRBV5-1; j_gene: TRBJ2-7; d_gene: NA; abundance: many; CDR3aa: CASSPPRGYEQYF; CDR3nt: TGCGCCAGCAGCCCCCCAAGGGGGTACGAGCAGTACTTC
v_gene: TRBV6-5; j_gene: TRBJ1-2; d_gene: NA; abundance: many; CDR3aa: CASNPRGQWDGYTF; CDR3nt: TGTGCCAGCAATCCCCGGGGACAATGGGATGGCTACACCTTC
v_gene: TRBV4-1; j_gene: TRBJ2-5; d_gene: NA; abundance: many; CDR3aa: CASSPRGASWGETQYF; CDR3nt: TGCGCCAGCAGCCCACGGGGGGCTAGCTGGGGGGAGACCCAGTACTTC
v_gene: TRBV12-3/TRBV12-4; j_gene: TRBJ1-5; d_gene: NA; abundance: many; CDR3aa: CASSLEFAAYSNQPQHF; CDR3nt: TGTGCCAGCAGTTTAGAATTTGCGGCCTATAGCAATCAGCCCCAGCATTTT
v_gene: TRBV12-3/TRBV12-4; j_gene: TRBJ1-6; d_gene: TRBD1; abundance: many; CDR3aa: CASSLPGTGGASPLHF; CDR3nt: TGTGCCAGCAGTTTACCAGGAACAGGGGGAGCATCACCCCTCCACTTT
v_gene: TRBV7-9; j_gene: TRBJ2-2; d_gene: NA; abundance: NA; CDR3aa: CASSSPWGTGELFF; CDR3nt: TGTGCCAGCAGCTCCCCATGGGGCACCGGGGAGCTGTTTTTT
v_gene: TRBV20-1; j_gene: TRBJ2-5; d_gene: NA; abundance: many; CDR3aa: CSARGGLFDQETQYF; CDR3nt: TGCAGTGCTCGAGGGGGGCTCTTTGATCAAGAGACCCAGTACTTC
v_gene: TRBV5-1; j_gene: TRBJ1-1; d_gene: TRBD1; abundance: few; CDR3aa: CASSRTGLWTEAFF; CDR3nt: TGCGCCAGCAGTCGGACAGGGTTATGGACTGAAGCTTTCTTT
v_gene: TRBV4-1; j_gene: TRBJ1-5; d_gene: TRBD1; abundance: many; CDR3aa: CASSHTWTGQAQPQHF; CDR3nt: TGCGCCAGCAGCCACACTTGGACAGGGCAAGCTCAGCCCCAGCATTTT
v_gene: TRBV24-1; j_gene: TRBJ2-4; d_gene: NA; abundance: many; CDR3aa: CATSDAGNLAKNIQYF; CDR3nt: TGTGCCACCAGTGACGCAGGGAATTTAGCCAAAAACATTCAGTACTTC
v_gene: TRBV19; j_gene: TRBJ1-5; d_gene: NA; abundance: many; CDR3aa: CASSKQGPNQPQHF; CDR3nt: TGTGCCAGTAGTAAGCAGGGCCCGAATCAGCCCCAGCATTTT
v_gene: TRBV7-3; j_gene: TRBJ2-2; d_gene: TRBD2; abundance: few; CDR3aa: CASSPHTYGGGFTGELFF; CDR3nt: TGTGCCAGCAGCCCCCATACGTACGGGGGGGGCTTCACCGGGGAGCTGTTTTTT
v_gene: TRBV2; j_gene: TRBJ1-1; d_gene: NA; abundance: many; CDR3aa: CASSEPGRQRANTETFF; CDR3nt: TGTGCCAGCAGTGAACCGGGACGGCAGCGGGCAAACACTGAAACTTTCTTT
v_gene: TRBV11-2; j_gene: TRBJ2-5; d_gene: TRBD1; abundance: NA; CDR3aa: CASSFGTGVGTQETQYF; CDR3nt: TGTGCCAGCAGCTTTGGGACAGGCGTCGGAACCCAAGAGACCCAGTACTTC
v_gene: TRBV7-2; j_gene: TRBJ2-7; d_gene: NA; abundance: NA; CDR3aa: CASSSLGTLYEQYF; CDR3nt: TGTGCCAGCAGCTCCCTTGGGACTCTCTACGAGCAGTACTTC
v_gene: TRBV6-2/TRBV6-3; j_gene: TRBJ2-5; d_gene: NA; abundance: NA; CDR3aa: CASSFPYGSETQYF; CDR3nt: TGTGCCAGCAGTTTTCCGTACGGGTCAGAGACCCAGTACTTC
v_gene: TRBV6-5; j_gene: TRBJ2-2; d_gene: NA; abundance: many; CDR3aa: CASTGNTGELFF; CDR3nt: TGTGCCAGCACCGGAAACACCGGGGAGCTGTTTTTT
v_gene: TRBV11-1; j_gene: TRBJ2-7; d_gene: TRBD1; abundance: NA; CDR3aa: CASSLFPDRGEFGEQYF; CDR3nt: TGTGCCAGCAGCTTATTCCCGGACAGGGGGGAATTTGGCGAGCAGTACTTC
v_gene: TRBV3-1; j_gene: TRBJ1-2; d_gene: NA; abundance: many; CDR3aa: CASRQPGVGGYTF; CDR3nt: TGTGCCAGCAGACAACCCGGGGTAGGTGGCTACACCTTC
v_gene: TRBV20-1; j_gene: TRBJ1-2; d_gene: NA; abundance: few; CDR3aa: CSAPGSLNYGYTF; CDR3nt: TGCAGTGCCCCCGGGAGTCTTAACTATGGCTACACCTTC
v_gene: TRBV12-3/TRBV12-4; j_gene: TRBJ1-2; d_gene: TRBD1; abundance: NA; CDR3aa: CASSFDRASYTF; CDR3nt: TGTGCCAGCAGTTTCGACAGGGCCTCGTACACCTTC
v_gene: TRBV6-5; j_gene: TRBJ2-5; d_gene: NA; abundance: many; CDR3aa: CASSYLDRGQETQYF; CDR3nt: TGTGCCAGCAGTTACTTGGACCGCGGACAAGAGACCCAGTACTTC
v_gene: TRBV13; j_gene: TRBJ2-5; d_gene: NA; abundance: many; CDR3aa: CASSDPEETQYF; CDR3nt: TGTGCCAGCTCGGACCCCGAAGAGACCCAGTACTTC
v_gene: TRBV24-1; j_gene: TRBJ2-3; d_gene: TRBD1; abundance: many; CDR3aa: CATSEPGTVRDTQYF; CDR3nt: TGTGCCACCAGTGAGCCTGGGACAGTCCGAGATACGCAGTATTTT
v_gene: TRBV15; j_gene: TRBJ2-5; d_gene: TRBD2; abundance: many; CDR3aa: CATSRVVAGGRETQYF; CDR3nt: TGTGCCACCAGCAGAGTGGTAGCGGGGGGTCGCGAGACCCAGTACTTC
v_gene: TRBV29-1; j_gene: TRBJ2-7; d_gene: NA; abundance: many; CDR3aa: CSVVPLFTGKPSYEQYF; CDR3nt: TGCAGCGTTGTACCCCTTTTTACCGGGAAGCCCTCCTACGAGCAGTACTTC